The T cell receptor (beta chain) under discussion was sequenced for a study of blood T cell repertoires in COVID-19. Overall study context: In each case, the material was cDNA or gDNA derived from T cells, B-cell-depleted T cells, or PBMCs.

The CDR3 totals 16 residues. Germline V gene sequence: CDR1 MGHRA, CDR2 YSYEKL. V trimming: 1 base; J trimming: 5 bases; junction bases outside the gene matches: 5. Only in-frame clones appear in the TCRdb table, and some are missing; sequencing was by immunoSEQ multiplex PCR. In the table there are about half a million clones, roughly 87% of which are singletons. This rearrangement joins TRBV4-1 to TRBJ1-3, with 10 bases fitting TRBD1. Sequencing was done on a sample of peripheral blood. The receptor's source is a man younger than 35 with COVID-19, enrolled during active disease. This CDR3 is CASSQGRDRGRNTIYF. The CDR3 DNA sequence: TGCGCCAGCAGCCAAGGGAGGGACAGGGGTAGAAACACCATATATTTT.